This T cell receptor (beta chain) emerged from a study of cytomegalovirus exposure and HLA in healthy donors. Whole-study results and caveats: The authors enumerated 150 to 200 TCR beta chains as linked to cytomegalovirus. A later analysis revealed that TCR association rates differed between HLA loci, peaking at DRB1 and bottoming out at HLA-C.

For this clone: Its specificity is not known.

The study ran its PCR with 60 Vbeta and 13 Jbeta primers. Clones were read by immunoSEQ multiplex PCR, and TCRdb kept only the in-frame ones, dropping some. This repertoire shows around 280,000 clones, roughly 89% found once; its top ten account for roughly 2%. CDR1 is SNHLY and CDR2 is FYNNEI in the germline V gene. The CDR3 has 14 amino acids. Trimming took 1 base from V and 2 from J, leaving 9 bases between them. The sample consisted of PBMCs. This TCR derives from a woman between 18 and 30 years old in good health and CMV-seronegative. The rearrangement joins TRBV2 to TRBJ2-7; D unclear. CDR3 loop: CASSEGIVPYEQYF. The CDR3 nucleotides are TGTGCCAGCAGTGAAGGTATAGTTCCCTACGAGCAGTACTTC.